The source of this T cell receptor (beta chain) is a study of cytomegalovirus exposure and HLA in healthy donors. Study-level points and caveats: Accounts indicate the classifier identified cytomegalovirus status with strong specificity and sensitivity.

This PCR relied on a set of 60 Vbeta primers and 13 Jbeta primers. The data were produced by immunoSEQ multiplex PCR, yet TCRdb's version contains in-frame clones alone and is incomplete. This repertoire includes 40,000 to 45,000 clones. On this clone: Its specificity is not known.

The sequencing sample was made of PBMCs. This receptor was obtained from a man aged 25-40 years in good health and CMV-seronegative.

The chain's CDR3 is CASSQAVRSLNTEAFF. The DNA for the CDR3 is TGTGCCAGCAGCCAAGCCGTTCGGAGCTTGAACACTGAAGCTTTCTTT. The V and J genes are TRBV14 and TRBJ1-1; D not certain. The CDR3 consists of 16 residues. The V end lost 1 base, the J end lost 0 bases, and 12 bases lay between the germline ends. Germline V gene lookup returns CDR1 SGHDN and CDR2 FVKESK.